Each of the 30 T cell receptor beta chains below was sequenced from the same sample in a study of blood T cell repertoires in COVID-19 (dated by TCRdb to 2020 to 2021). The method behind the library was the immunoSEQ multiplex PCR assay. In TCRdb, the immuneACCESS table is reduced to in-frame sequences with V and J assigned. These tables do not hold every clone; where another copy was compared, an unresolved V gene accounts for under half, and the others remain unexplained. This sample gives 200,000 or so clones in total; 85% to 90% of them show up just once. 2.5% to 3% of the sample lies in the top ten. Sequencing used peripheral blood. The receptors come from a woman between 55 and 75 years old with acute or convalescent COVID-19.

The rearrangement joins TRBV6-5 to TRBJ1-2; 9 positions match TRBD1. Germline V gene lookup returns CDR1 MNHEY and CDR2 SVGAGI. This CDR3 spans 14 amino acids. J was trimmed by 3 bases and V by 6 bases; bases with no gene match: 5. CDR3 amino acids: CASSMDRGDYGYTF. CDR3 in DNA: TGTGCCAGCAGCATGGACAGGGGCGACTATGGCTACACCTTC.

J is TRBJ2-1 and V is TRBV9, with 11 nucleotides matching TRBD2. Germline V gene data show CDR1 as SGDLS and CDR2 as YYNGEE. Losses at the gene ends were 2 bases for V and 6 bases for J; bases not matched to a gene: 1. The length of the CDR3 is 14 residues. Written as DNA, the CDR3 is TGTGCCAGCAGCGTGCTAGCGGGAGGCAATGAGCAGTTCTTC. This codes for CASSVLAGGNEQFF. Drawing the rest from reference TRBV9 and TRBJ2-1, the complete variable domain is DSGVTQTPKHLITATGQRVTLRCSPRSGDLSVYWYQQSLDQGLQFLIQYYNGEERAKGNILERFSAQQFPDLHSELNLSSLELGDSALYFCASSVLAGGNEQFFGPGTRLTVL.

The CDR3 sequence: CASSIREGGELFF. In DNA, the CDR3 is TGTGCCAGTAGTATTCGAGAGGGCGGGGAGCTGTTTTTT. The gene calls are TRBV19 and TRBJ2-2; a weak D match, TRBD2 (5 bases). The CDR3 is made up of 13 amino acids. CDR1 LNHDA and CDR2 SQIVND come from the germline V gene (reference sequence). The ends were cut back, 3 bases at V and 7 bases at J, with 9 bases in the middle.

This chain links TRBV6-5 with TRBJ2-2; TRBD1 matches at 10 bases. V lost 7 bases and J lost 7; bases outside the gene matches: 9. The germline V gene encodes CDR1 MNHEY and CDR2 SVGAGI. The CDR3 is 15 residues long. The CDR3 DNA sequence: TGTGCCAGCATCGCCGACAGGGGGCCGAGCGGGGAGCTGTTTTTT. This codes for CASIADRGPSGELFF.

The chain employs TRBV9 and TRBJ1-1; D uncertain. V was cut by 2 bases and J by 0 bases, with 8 bases left in between. Germline CDR1 reads SGDLS; CDR2 reads YYNGEE. The CDR3 has 14 amino acids. The CDR3 spells CASSVASVNTEAFF. The CDR3 DNA sequence: TGTGCCAGCAGCGTCGCCTCGGTGAACACTGAAGCTTTCTTT.

This clone has a handful of counts. The chain links TRBV7-6 to TRBJ2-2; weak D call: TRBD2 (7 bases). V was clipped by 8 bases and J by 7 bases, with 20 bases between them. CDR3 length equals 15 residues. The V gene's germline CDR1 is SGHVS and CDR2 FNYEAQ. Here the CDR3 DNA reads TGTGCCAGCCAGGCGCTGGGGGGGCCTGGCGGGGAGCTGTTTTTT. Its translation is CASQALGGPGGELFF.

This clone was found many times. The chain has TRBV4-2 and TRBJ2-7, with D possibly matching TRBD2 (6 bases). The CDR3 is 16 residues long. Germline CDR1 is LGHNA and CDR2 is YNFKEQ. The V and J ends lost 1 base and 0 bases respectively, with 13 bases between them. The CDR3 DNA follows: TGTGCCAGCAGCCAAGGATGGGGGGAAAGCTCCTACGAGCAGTACTTC. It is translated as CASSQGWGESSYEQYF.

The chain is built from TRBV18 and TRBJ1-4; 9 bases are a match to TRBD1. Trimming took 0 bases from V and 7 from J; bases not matched to a gene: 3. This CDR3 is built from 15 residues. The germline V gene has CDR1 KGHSH and CDR2 LQKENI. The DNA for the CDR3 is TGTGCCAGCTCACCACCGGACAGGGGATCTGAAAAACTGTTTTTT. Its protein is CASSPPDRGSEKLFF.

The gene calls are TRBV13 and TRBJ2-7, with 9 nucleotides matching TRBD1. The J segment lost 5 bases and the V segment lost 5 bases, leaving 13 bases of the junction unmatched. Germline CDR1 PRHDT, CDR2 FYEKMQ (reference sequence). The length of the CDR3 is 16 residues. CDR3 in amino acids: CASSRSPGTGFHEQYF. The CDR3 DNA sequence: TGTGCCAGCAGCCGTTCCCCAGGGACAGGGTTCCACGAGCAGTACTTC.

V is TRBV9 and J is TRBJ1-2; D unresolved. The V gene lost 0 bases and the J gene lost 5 bases, with 8 bases spanning the gap. The CDR3 runs to 13 residues. Germline V gene sequence: CDR1 SGDLS, CDR2 YYNGEE. CDR3 loop: CASSVATGYGYTF. As DNA, the CDR3 is TGTGCCAGCAGCGTAGCTACGGGATATGGCTACACCTTC.

The genes are TRBV2 and TRBJ1-5, with TRBD1 identical over 7 bases. Per germline, CDR1 SNHLY and CDR2 FYNNEI. The CDR3 runs to 15 residues. V lost 7 bases and J lost 4; bases outside the gene matches: 10. The CDR3 region is CASKRGQRENQPQHF. The CDR3 coding sequence is TGTGCCAGCAAGAGGGGACAGCGAGAGAATCAGCCCCAGCATTTT.

The V and J genes are TRBV5-6 and TRBJ2-7; perhaps TRBD2 as D (5 bases). This CDR3 contains 13 residues. V dropped 4 bases and J dropped 3 bases, with 11 bases sitting between them. CDR1 and CDR2 from the germline V gene are SGHDT and YYEEEE. The CDR3 bases are TGTGCCAGCAGCGAGCGGAGTGGCTACGAGCAGTACTTC. Protein sequence: CASSERSGYEQYF.

The chain links TRBV30 to TRBJ2-7, with D perhaps TRBD2 (5 bases). V was trimmed by 0 bases and J by 2 bases, leaving 11 bases between them. This CDR3 comprises 14 residues. The germline V gene encodes CDR1 GTSNPN and CDR2 SVGIG (reference sequence). The CDR3 coding sequence is TGTGCCTGGAGTGTAAGCGGTCCCCCCTACGAGCAGTACTTC. Residues: CAWSVSGPPYEQYF.

In DNA form, the CDR3 reads TGTGCCAGCAGCCAATTCCTTGGCCCCTCGGGGACGCAGTATTTT. This sequence encodes CASSQFLGPSGTQYF. The gene calls are TRBV3-1 (or the pseudogene TRBV3-2) and TRBJ2-3; D possibly corresponds to TRBD2 (5 bases). The CDR3 runs to 15 residues. V was shortened by 2 bases and J by 9 bases, with 18 bases between the two germline ends. Germline V CDR1 and CDR2: LGHDT, YNNKEL (reference sequence).

This clone was observed a single time. The rearrangement links TRBV6-1 to TRBJ1-5; possible D gene TRBD1, 5 bases. There are 16 residues in the CDR3. With 2 bases removed from V and 1 base from J, the gap between germline ends came to 12 bases. Germline lookup yields CDR1 MNHNS and CDR2 SASEGT. The CDR3 spells CASSETGGGSNQPQHF. In DNA form, the CDR3 reads TGTGCCAGCAGTGAAACCGGGGGGGGGAGCAATCAGCCCCAGCATTTT.

This chain links TRBV5-4 with TRBJ2-1; 9 nucleotides line up with TRBD1. J was trimmed by 6 bases and V by 3 bases; bases with no gene match: 1. The CDR3 extends over 13 amino acids. From germline, CDR1 is SGHNT and CDR2 YYREEE (reference sequence). CDR3 sequence (DNA): TGTGCCAGCAGCTCGGACAGGGGCAATGAGCAGTTCTTC. Translation: CASSSDRGNEQFF. Combining the CDR3 with reference TRBV5-4 and TRBJ2-1 gives the whole variable domain ETGVTQSPTHLIKTRGQQVTLRCSSQSGHNTVSWYQQALGQGPQFIFQYYREEENGRGNFPPRFSGLQFPNYSSELNVNALELDDSALYLCASSSDRGNEQFFGPGTRLTVL.

The rearrangement links TRBV29-1 to TRBJ1-4; D is unclear. The V end lost 6 bases, the J end lost 0 bases, and 5 bases lay between the germline ends. Germline V gives CDR1 SQVTM, CDR2 ANQGSEA. The CDR3 has 12 residues. CDR3 amino acids: CSVVATNEKLFF. The CDR3 DNA follows: TGCAGCGTCGTAGCAACTAATGAAAAACTGTTTTTT.

This sequence joins TRBV6-1 and TRBJ1-1; 7 bases align to TRBD1. The length of the CDR3 is 14 residues. Germline V gene sequence: CDR1 MNHNS, CDR2 SASEGT. V was clipped by 5 bases and J by 1 base; unmatched bases: 4. The DNA for the CDR3 is TGTGCCAGCAGTAAGACAGGGTCGAACACTGAAGCTTTCTTT. Its protein product is CASSKTGSNTEAFF.

The chain has TRBV19 and TRBJ2-1; 8 nucleotides line up with TRBD1. This CDR3 is built from 16 residues. CDR1 is LNHDA and CDR2 is SQIVND in the germline V gene (reference sequence). The V segment lost 6 bases and the J segment 0 bases; nucleotides outside the gene matches: 7. The CDR3 protein is CASRKGQGSSYNEQFF. CDR3 DNA: TGTGCCAGTAGAAAAGGACAGGGATCCTCCTACAATGAGCAGTTCTTC.

The chain employs TRBV30 and TRBJ1-2; 8 nucleotides align to TRBD1. The V gene's germline CDR1 is GTSNPN and CDR2 SVGIG (reference sequence). The CDR3 contains 15 residues. V shed 0 bases and J 4 bases; nucleotides not matched to a gene: 7. The CDR3 DNA reads as TGTGCCTGGAGTGTCTCAGGGGGCCCCTCCTATGGCTACACCTTC. Translation gives CAWSVSGGPSYGYTF.

The chain links TRBV5-1 to TRBJ2-1; 10 bases are a match to TRBD2. The CDR3 is 13 amino acids. Trimming at V came to 9 bases and at J to 7 bases, leaving 7 bases not matched to a gene. Germline CDR1 and CDR2: SGHRS and YFSETQ. The CDR3: CATAAGGPNEQFF. As DNA, the CDR3 is TGCGCCACTGCAGCGGGAGGGCCGAATGAGCAGTTCTTC. Complete variable domain (other parts from reference TRBV5-1 and TRBJ2-1): KAGVTQTPRYLIKTRGQQVTLSCSPISGHRSVSWYQQTPGQGLQFLFEYFSETQRNKGNFPGRFSGRQFSNSRSEMNVSTLELGDSALYLCATAAGGPNEQFFGPGTRLTVL.

The chain joins TRBV4-3 to TRBJ2-1; 10 positions match TRBD2. This CDR3 region has 14 residues. V shed 6 bases and J 9 bases; nucleotides not matched to a gene: 8. Germline CDR1 and CDR2: LGHNA and YSLEER. CDR3 in DNA: TGCGCCAGCAGTCCTAGCGGGAGAAGTAGTGAGCAGTTCTTC. Translated: CASSPSGRSSEQFF.

The chain has TRBV4-1 and TRBJ2-5, with 11 bases aligning to TRBD2. The CDR3 consists of 19 residues. V gave up 1 base and J gave up 1 base; unmatched junction bases: 11. In germline, CDR1 is MGHRA, CDR2 YSYEKL. CDR3 DNA sequence: TGCGCCAGCAGCCAAGCGCCGGCCACTAGCGGGGGTGCCCAAGAGACCCAGTACTTC. Its protein product is CASSQAPATSGGAQETQYF.

A word on this clone: At one boundary the junction diverges from the germline segment, which might be a read error. V and J are TRBV13 and TRBJ1-2; D might be TRBD1 (6 bases). CDR3 length equals 13 residues. The germline V gene encodes CDR1 PRHDT and CDR2 FYEKMQ (reference sequence). The CDR3 coding sequence is TGTGCCAGCAGCTTAGGTATAACAGGGAAACAAACTTTC. It specifies CASSLGITGKQTF.

The chain is built from TRBV19 and TRBJ1-5; D may be TRBD1 (6 bases). Trimming shortened V by 7 bases and J by 0 bases, and 13 bases separated the two germline ends. The germline V gene encodes CDR1 LNHDA and CDR2 SQIVND (reference sequence). The CDR3 length is 15 residues. CDR3: CASMGAGDSNQPQHF. CDR3 sequence (DNA): TGTGCCAGTATGGGGGCAGGGGATAGCAATCAGCCCCAGCATTTT.

The table lists this clone with a few counts. This chain links TRBV9 with TRBJ1-3, with D possibly being TRBD1 (6 bases). CDR1 is SGDLS, CDR2 YYNGEE, per germline. Trimming stripped 3 bases from V and 2 bases from J, with 9 bases between. This CDR3 contains 14 residues. The CDR3 sequence: CASSGGGPGNTIYF. The CDR3 coding sequence is TGTGCCAGCAGCGGCGGGGGCCCTGGAAACACCATATATTTT. Combining the CDR3 with reference TRBV9 and TRBJ1-3 gives the whole variable domain DSGVTQTPKHLITATGQRVTLRCSPRSGDLSVYWYQQSLDQGLQFLIQYYNGEERAKGNILERFSAQQFPDLHSELNLSSLELGDSALYFCASSGGGPGNTIYFGEGSWLTVV.

This clone was seen a single time. This chain uses TRBV19 with TRBJ2-5; 7 nucleotides match TRBD2. The CDR3 has 15 amino acids. Germline V gene data show CDR1 as LNHDA and CDR2 as SQIVND (reference sequence). V gave up 6 bases and J gave up 2 bases; unmatched junction bases: 9. The CDR3 DNA follows: TGTGCCAGTAGGGTAGCGGGCCGCCGACAAGAGACCCAGTACTTC. Amino acid sequence: CASRVAGRRQETQYF.

This sequence joins TRBV19 and TRBJ2-7; 8 positions match TRBD1. The ends lost 3 bases at V and 1 base at J; junction bases unmatched: 11. This CDR3 spans 17 amino acids. Per the germline V gene, CDR1 is LNHDA and CDR2 is SQIVND (reference sequence). This CDR3 is CASSIRSQGAPSYEQYF. CDR3 coding DNA: TGTGCCAGTAGTATCAGGTCCCAGGGGGCTCCATCCTACGAGCAGTACTTC.

This clone was picked up many times. The V gene is TRBV28, the J gene TRBJ1-5; weak D call: TRBD1 (5 bases). Germline loops: CDR1 MDHEN, CDR2 SYDVKM. The CDR3 extends over 15 amino acids. The V end was cut by 3 bases, the J end by 4 bases, with 13 bases between. Here the CDR3 DNA reads TGTGCCAGCAGTTTGGGGCAGGGTGCAAATCAGCCCCAGCATTTT. Its protein product is CASSLGQGANQPQHF.

The chain links TRBV6-5 to TRBJ2-7; possibly TRBD1 for D (6 bases). Per the germline V gene, CDR1 is MNHEY and CDR2 is SVGAGI. The CDR3 contains 14 residues. Trimming removed 4 bases at V and 3 bases at J, with 13 bases between. The CDR3 loop reads CASSFRDKNYEQYF. Written as DNA, the CDR3 is TGTGCCAGCAGTTTCCGGGACAAAAACTACGAGCAGTACTTC.